The 16 T cell receptor beta chains below all came from one sample that was sequenced in a study of blood T cells in healthy people across ages. With a J-beta primer mix and a sample-barcoded 5' primer, a second PCR ran about 7 to 12 cycles. TCRdb reprocessed the 5' RACE reads via MiXCR and lists one record per CDR3 protein. The table has 650,000 to 900,000 distinct CDR3 sequences, around 62% seen once; the top ten hold roughly 26%. Sequenced input: blood. The receptors come from a man younger than 40 in good health.

The genes are TRBV4-1 and TRBJ2-3; D not certain. Deletions cut 1 base from V and 2 bases from J, with 7 bases between. Germline CDR1 reads MGHRA; CDR2 reads YSYEKL. The CDR3 has 14 amino acids. CDR3 sequence (DNA): TGCGCCAGCAGCCAAGCAGAATTCACAGATACGCAGTATTTT. This gives the protein CASSQAEFTDTQYF.

The V and J genes are TRBV20-1 and TRBJ2-1; D unclear. Germline V gene sequence: CDR1 DFQATT, CDR2 SNEGSKA (reference sequence). V was trimmed by 0 bases and J by 9 bases, leaving 18 bases between them. CDR3 length equals 15 residues. For the CDR3, the DNA is TGCAGTGCTAGAGATTCGGTTCTCAAGGGCGGTGAGCAGTTCTTC. Translated, it gives CSARDSVLKGGEQFF.

This clonotype was seen only a few times. The gene calls are TRBV20-1 and TRBJ2-7; TRBD1 is a possible D gene (5 bases). CDR1 DFQATT and CDR2 SNEGSKA come from the germline V gene (reference sequence). V was shortened by 0 bases and J by 4 bases, with 7 bases between the two germline ends. The CDR3 contains 12 residues. CDR3 coding DNA: TGCAGTGCTAGAGATCAGGGATACGAGCAGTACTTC. This encodes CSARDQGYEQYF.

The chain uses TRBV12-3 or TRBV12-4 and TRBJ2-7; no reliable D call. The DNA end favors TRBJ2-5, so the J call may be wrong. The CDR3 consists of 12 residues. The CDR3 region is CASSLALQTQYF. DNA for the CDR3: TGTGCCAGCAGTTTAGCGCTCCAGACCCAGTACTTC.

The chain employs TRBV27 and TRBJ2-1, with D possibly TRBD1 on 6 matching bases. With 6 bases removed from V and 6 bases from J, the gap between germline ends came to 12 bases. The length of the CDR3 is 13 residues. CDR1 is MNHEY, CDR2 SMNVEV, per germline (reference sequence). This CDR3 reads CASRKNRVNEQFF. As DNA, the CDR3 is TGTGCCAGCAGAAAAAACAGGGTCAATGAGCAGTTCTTC.

The gene calls are TRBV6-5 and TRBJ1-2; D is possibly TRBD1 (5 bases). V was clipped by 5 bases and J by 7 bases, with 8 bases between them. This CDR3 is built from 11 residues. Germline V lookup: CDR1 MNHEY, CDR2 SVGAGI. CDR3 nucleotides: TGTGCCAGCAGTACCGGGACTGGCTACACCTTC. Amino acids: CASSTGTGYTF.

CDR3 bases: TGTGCCAGCAGTTTTGGACAGGTTCCCTATGGCTACACCTTC. It is translated as CASSFGQVPYGYTF. This chain connects TRBV12-3 or TRBV12-4 to TRBJ1-2, with 7 bases lining up with TRBD1. V was clipped by 3 bases and J by 4 bases; unmatched bases: 5. The CDR3 runs to 14 residues.

This clonotype has just one count. The chain is built from TRBV12-3 or TRBV12-4 and TRBJ1-5; D remains unclear. This CDR3 is 14 amino acids long. V lost 2 bases to trimming and J lost 3 bases, with 8 bases between them. The DNA for the CDR3 is TGTGCCAGCAGTTTACAGGCTGACAATCAGCCCCAGCATTTT. It codes for CASSLQADNQPQHF.

This clonotype is deemed large. The gene calls are TRBV28 and TRBJ1-1; D remains ambiguous. Trimming pared 2 bases from V and 3 bases from J, leaving 7 bases between. Germline V gene sequence: CDR1 MDHEN, CDR2 SYDVKM. This CDR3 is 13 amino acids long. In DNA, the CDR3 is TGTGCCAGCAGTTTAGGGCAGCACACTGAAGCTTTCTTT. As protein: CASSLGQHTEAFF.

This chain joins TRBV5-1 and TRBJ2-5; TRBD2 agrees at 11 bases. Germline V gene sequence: CDR1 SGHRS, CDR2 YFSETQ. The CDR3 extends over 18 amino acids. Germline trimming cut 1 base from V and 11 bases from J; bases unmatched to any gene: 19. This CDR3 reads CASSLKPSGGSLYNEQYF. The CDR3 nucleotides are TGCGCCAGCAGCTTGAAGCCTAGCGGGGGGAGCCTATACAATGAGCAGTACTTC.

V and J are TRBV7-9 and TRBJ2-3, with D uncertain. The CDR3 is made up of 12 amino acids. V gave up 1 base and J gave up 14 bases, with 13 bases separating them. Germline-derived CDR1 and CDR2 are SEHNR and FQNEAQ (reference sequence). CDR3: CASSLDRTAWYF. The DNA of the CDR3 is TGTGCCAGCAGCTTAGATAGAACCGCATGGTATTTT.

A note on this clonotype: Possible read error: a much larger clone is one base away. V gene TRBV3-1 combines with J gene TRBJ2-7, with TRBD2 matching over 7 bases. This CDR3 has 15 amino acids. Germline values: CDR1 LGHDT, CDR2 YNNKEL (reference sequence). Trimming removed 1 base from V and 7 bases from J; junction bases left unmatched: 10. CDR3 nucleotides: TGTGCCAGCAGCCAAGGGTCTAGCGGCTACAATGAGCAGTACTTC. Translated: CASSQGSSGYNEQYF.

V is TRBV12-3 or TRBV12-4 and J is TRBJ2-5, with D perhaps matching TRBD2 (6 bases). Trimming cost V 8 bases and J 4 bases, with 20 bases left between them. The CDR3 is 15 amino acids. As DNA, the CDR3 is TGTGCCAGCGCTAGAGGGGACGGGGGTGGAGAGACCCAGTACTTC. As protein: CASARGDGGGETQYF.

This clonotype came up a few times. The chain recombines TRBV12-3 or TRBV12-4 with TRBJ2-3; 9 bases align to TRBD2. With V trimmed by 6 bases and J by 3 bases, 4 bases remained unmatched. This CDR3 comprises 14 residues. CDR3 DNA: TGTGCCAGCAGGCACCTAGCGGGGACAGATACGCAGTATTTT. Protein product: CASRHLAGTDTQYF.

The rearrangement links TRBV4-3 to TRBJ2-3; D might be TRBD2 (5 bases). Germline V gene lookup returns CDR1 LGHNA and CDR2 YSLEER. Between the trimmed V and J ends, which lost 3 bases and 1 base, there was a span of 11 bases. The CDR3 totals 15 residues. CDR3 sequence reads: CASSQAWRGTDTQYF. CDR3 nucleotide sequence: TGCGCCAGCAGCCAGGCCTGGCGGGGCACAGATACGCAGTATTTT.

This clonotype was seen only once. V and J are TRBV12-3 or TRBV12-4 and TRBJ2-7; 7 bases line up with TRBD1. With V trimmed by 4 bases and J by 1 base, 10 bases remained unmatched. CDR3 length: 16 amino acids. CDR3 DNA: TGTGCCAGCAGTTCCGCCCGAACAGGGGTGTCCTACGAGCAGTACTTC. Translating it yields CASSSARTGVSYEQYF.